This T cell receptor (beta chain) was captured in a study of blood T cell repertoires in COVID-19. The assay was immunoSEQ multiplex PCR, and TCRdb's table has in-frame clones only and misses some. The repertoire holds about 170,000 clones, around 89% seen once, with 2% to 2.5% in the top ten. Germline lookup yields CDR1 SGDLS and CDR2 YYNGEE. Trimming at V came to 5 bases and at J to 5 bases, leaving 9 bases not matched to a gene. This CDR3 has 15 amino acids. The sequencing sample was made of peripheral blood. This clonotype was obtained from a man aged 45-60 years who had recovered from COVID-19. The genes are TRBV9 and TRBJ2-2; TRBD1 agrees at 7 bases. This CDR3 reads CASSEGGVGTGELFF. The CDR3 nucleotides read TGTGCCAGCAGTGAAGGGGGCGTCGGGACCGGGGAGCTGTTTTTT.